This T cell receptor beta chain was observed in a study of CXCR3-negative and CXCR3-positive naive CD8 T cells. Study results and limitations: Greater hydrophobicity was found in TRB CDR3s of CXCR3-positive naive cells than of CXCR3-negative naive cells.

The CDR3 runs 14 residues. CDR1 and CDR2 from the germline V gene are SGHDN and FVKESK. TRB cDNA was prepared as libraries by UMI-labeled 5' RACE. TCRdb reprocessed the 5' RACE reads and keeps a single row for each CDR3 protein, giving no DNA. The sample spans 150,000 or so distinct CDR3 sequences; the ten largest clones claim around 0.5%. In regard to this clonotype: The antigen is not known.

With about 300,000 cells each, the CD8+ T cell subsets were individually sorted in triplicate. Cells classed as naive CD8+ T cells were CD45RO-CCR7+CD27+CD95-. The chain uses TRBV14 and TRBJ2-7; the D call from TCRdb, TRBD1, cannot be confirmed without DNA. Source material: naive CXCR3+ CD8+ T cells from blood. The subset denotes: CD45RO-CCR7+CD27+CD95- naive CD8+ T cells expressing CXCR3 (TNR3+). This clonotype was sampled from a human donor in good health. Some clones in this sample may be carry-over from other donors' samples. This CDR3 reads CASSPSMGRDEQYF.